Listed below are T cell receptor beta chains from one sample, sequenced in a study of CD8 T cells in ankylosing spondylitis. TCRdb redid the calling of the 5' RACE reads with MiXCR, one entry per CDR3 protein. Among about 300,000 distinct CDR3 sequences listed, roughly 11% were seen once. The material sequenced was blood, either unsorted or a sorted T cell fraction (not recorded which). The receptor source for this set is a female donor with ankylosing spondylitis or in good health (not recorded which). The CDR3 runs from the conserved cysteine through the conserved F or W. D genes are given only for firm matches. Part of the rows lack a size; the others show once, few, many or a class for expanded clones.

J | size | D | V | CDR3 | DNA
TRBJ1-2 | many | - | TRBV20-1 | CSARDHAAGTIYGYTF | TGCAGTGCTAGGGATCATGCAGCAGGAACTATCTATGGCTACACCTTC
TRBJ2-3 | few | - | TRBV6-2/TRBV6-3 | CASSSAGARTDTQYF | TGTGCCAGCAGTTCGGCGGGGGCCCGCACAGATACGCAGTATTTT
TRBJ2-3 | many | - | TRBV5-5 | CASSLAQGGLTDTQYF | TGTGCCAGCAGCTTGGCGCAGGGGGGTTTGACAGATACGCAGTATTTT
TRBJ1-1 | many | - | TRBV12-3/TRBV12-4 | CATWPSPLEAFF | TGTGCCACGTGGCCCAGTCCCTTAGAAGCTTTCTTT
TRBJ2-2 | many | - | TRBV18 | CASSPASNTGELFF | TGTGCCAGCTCACCAGCAAGTAACACCGGGGAGCTGTTTTTT
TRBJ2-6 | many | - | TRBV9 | CASSPPTGRDHNVLTF | TGTGCCAGCAGCCCTCCGACAGGGAGGGACCACAACGTCCTGACTTTC
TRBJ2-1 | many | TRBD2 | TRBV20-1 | CSARDSSGGAKYNEQFF | TGCAGTGCTAGAGATTCTAGCGGGGGGGCGAAATACAATGAGCAGTTCTTC
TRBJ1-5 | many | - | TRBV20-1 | CSARDQGGPQPQHF | TGCAGTGCTAGAGATCAAGGGGGGCCTCAGCCCCAGCATTTT
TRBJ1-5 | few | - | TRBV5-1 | CASVYPGQPQHF | TGCGCCAGCGTATACCCAGGGCAGCCCCAGCATTTT
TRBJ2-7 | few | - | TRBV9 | CASGKDVGEQYF | TGTGCCAGCGGTAAGGACGTGGGAGAGCAGTACTTC
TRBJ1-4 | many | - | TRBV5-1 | CASSIRSATNEKLFF | TGCGCCAGCAGCATCCGGAGCGCAACTAATGAAAAACTGTTTTTT
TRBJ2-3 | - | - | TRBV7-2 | CASSLAYTDTQYF | TGTGCCAGCAGCTTAGCTTACACAGATACGCAGTATTTT
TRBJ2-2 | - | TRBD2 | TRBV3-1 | CASSQDGWRGGRTGELFF | TGTGCCAGCAGCCAAGACGGTTGGCGGGGGGGACGGACCGGGGAGCTGTTTTTT